Following are 32 T cell receptor beta chains from one sample sequenced in a study of T cells after yellow fever vaccination. Each CDR3 protein is one row after TCRdb ran MiXCR on the 5' RACE reads. The repertoire holds around 140,000 distinct CDR3 sequences, with 6.6% as singletons. Sequenced material: CD4+ T cells sorted from PBMCs, taken 10 days after the yellow fever booster vaccination. These receptors all come from a man aged 25-45 years who received the YFV17D yellow fever vaccine.

This clonotype was recorded a few times. The chain couples TRBV5-6 to TRBJ2-7; D is possibly TRBD2 (5 bases). Deletions cut 2 bases from V and 3 bases from J, with 12 bases between. The length of the CDR3 is 14 residues. The germline gives CDR1 SGHDT, CDR2 YYEEEE. DNA of the CDR3: TGTGCCAGCAGCTTTAGATCCGGGAACTACGAGCAGTACTTC. This translates into CASSFRSGNYEQYF.

The chain has TRBV5-5 and TRBJ1-5, with D possibly matching TRBD1 (5 bases). CDR1 SGHKS and CDR2 YYEKEE come from the germline V gene (reference sequence). The CDR3 is made up of 15 amino acids. The V end lost 5 bases, the J end lost 6 bases, and 18 bases lay between the germline ends. CDR3 sequence reads: CASRRGWTGGQPQHF. CDR3 bases: TGTGCCAGCAGGCGGGGGTGGACTGGGGGTCAGCCCCAGCATTTT.

This clonotype was detected ten times or more. This rearrangement joins TRBV12-5 to TRBJ2-1; 8 bases are a match to TRBD1. After removal of 1 base from V and 10 bases from J, the junction contained 0 bases not matched to a gene. The CDR3 loop spans 12 amino acids. Germline V CDR1 and CDR2: LGHNT, FRNRAP. CDR3 amino acids: CASGLGTGEQFF. The CDR3 DNA sequence: TGTGCTAGTGGTTTGGGGACAGGGGAGCAGTTCTTC. The full variable domain, rest sourced from reference TRBV12-5 and TRBJ2-1, is DARVTQTPRHKVTEMGQEVTMRCQPILGHNTVFWYRQTMMQGLELLAYFRNRAPLDDSGMPKDRFSAEMPDATLATLKIQPSEPRDSAVYFCASGLGTGEQFFGPGTRLTVL.

This clonotype was counted between two and nine times. The chain couples TRBV18 to TRBJ2-2, with D possibly TRBD1 on 6 matching bases. Between the trimmed V and J ends, which lost 2 bases and 6 bases, there was a span of 10 bases. Germline V lookup: CDR1 KGHSH, CDR2 LQKENI. This CDR3 is 14 amino acids long. The CDR3 here is CASSPAGEAGELFF. In DNA form, the CDR3 reads TGTGCCAGCTCACCAGCAGGGGAAGCCGGGGAGCTGTTTTTT.

This clonotype showed up many times. The CDR3 DNA follows: TGCGCCAGCAGCTTGGCCGGGACAGGGTCCCCCGGGGAGCTGTTTTTT. Protein sequence: CASSLAGTGSPGELFF. This chain connects TRBV5-1 to TRBJ2-2, with 9 bases matching TRBD1. Germline V gene data show CDR1 as SGHRS and CDR2 as YFSETQ. The CDR3 length is 16 residues. The V gene end was trimmed by 0 bases and the J gene end by 6 bases; junction bases not matched to a gene: 6.

This clonotype was detected a few times. DNA of the CDR3: TGTGCCAGCAGTTTAATAGAAAAAGAGACCCAGTACTTC. Its translation: CASSLIEKETQYF. The chain links TRBV12-3 or TRBV12-4 to TRBJ2-5; D is ambiguous. Deletions cut 2 bases from V and 3 bases from J, with 7 bases between. The CDR3 is 13 residues long.

This clonotype was counted at least ten times. The CDR3 reads CSARDFGGRFGTYNEQFF. As DNA, the CDR3 is TGCAGTGCTAGAGATTTTGGGGGACGGTTTGGGACCTACAATGAGCAGTTCTTC. The chain has TRBV20-1 and TRBJ2-1; TRBD1 or TRBD2 may be the D gene (5 bases each). The CDR3 has 18 residues. V gave up 0 bases and J gave up 2 bases, with 20 bases separating them. Germline V lookup: CDR1 DFQATT, CDR2 SNEGSKA (reference sequence).

This clonotype occurred many times. V is TRBV5-1 and J is TRBJ2-5, with D perhaps matching TRBD2 (5 bases). CDR1 and CDR2 (germline): SGHRS, YFSETQ. The V gene lost 4 bases and the J gene lost 1 base, with 11 bases spanning the gap. The CDR3 contains 14 residues. The DNA for the CDR3 is TGCGCCAGCAGCCTTCGGGGTTTCCAAGAGACCCAGTACTTC. Protein product: CASSLRGFQETQYF.

This clonotype was seen at least ten times. In nucleotides, the CDR3 is TGTGCCAGCAGCTTGGCTGGGGGCGACACAGATACGCAGTATTTT. It encodes CASSLAGGDTDTQYF. The chain combines TRBV5-4 with TRBJ2-3; D perhaps matches TRBD1 (6 bases). Germline assignment: CDR1 SGHNT and CDR2 YYREEE (reference sequence). This CDR3 contains 15 residues. V was shortened by 0 bases and J by 2 bases, with 10 bases between the two germline ends.

This clonotype was observed at least ten times. The CDR3 reads CSARDPAGEKLFF. In nucleotides, the CDR3 is TGCAGTGCTAGAGATCCAGCTGGGGAAAAACTGTTTTTT. The chain uses TRBV20-1 and TRBJ1-4; D not certain. Between the trimmed V and J ends, which lost 0 bases and 8 bases, there was a span of 10 bases. The CDR3 has 13 residues. From germline, CDR1 is DFQATT and CDR2 SNEGSKA (reference sequence).

This clonotype has at least ten counts. This chain joins TRBV6-2 or TRBV6-3 and TRBJ1-5; a weak D match, TRBD1 (6 bases). The V gene's germline CDR1 is MNHEY and CDR2 SVGEGT. Trimming left V 6 bases short and J 5 bases short, with 20 bases between. The CDR3 runs 16 residues. This CDR3 reads CASSRPLGAPDQPQHF. CDR3 nucleotide sequence: TGTGCCAGCAGCCGTCCCCTGGGGGCGCCGGATCAGCCCCAGCATTTT.

This clonotype was seen at least ten times. V usage is TRBV5-1 and J usage is TRBJ1-5, with D uncertain. CDR1 and CDR2 (germline): SGHRS, YFSETQ. CDR3 size: 13 residues. The V and J ends lost 7 bases and 3 bases respectively, with 11 bases between them. The CDR3, as DNA: TGCGCCAGCCGTCTGGGGTTCAATCAGCCCCAGCATTTT. Residues: CASRLGFNQPQHF.

This clonotype was picked up many times. This chain connects TRBV7-8 to TRBJ1-6; weak D call: TRBD1 (5 bases). Trimming left V 1 base short and J 5 bases short, with 12 bases between. CDR3 size: 16 residues. Germline V gene lookup returns CDR1 SGHVS and CDR2 FQNEAQ. CDR3 in DNA: TGTGCCAGCAGCTTAGGAGGGACGGAGAATAATTCACCCCTCCACTTT. This gives the protein CASSLGGTENNSPLHF.

The table lists this clonotype with many counts. The rearrangement links TRBV5-6 to TRBJ2-1; D possibly corresponds to TRBD1 (5 bases). The V end lost 4 bases, the J end lost 10 bases, and 18 bases lay between the germline ends. The CDR3 spans 14 residues. Germline V gene sequence: CDR1 SGHDT, CDR2 YYEEEE. In nucleotides, the CDR3 is TGTGCCAGCAGCCCGGCCGGCCTAGGGGTCGAGCAGTTCTTC. This gives the protein CASSPAGLGVEQFF.

This clonotype was seen many times. V and J are TRBV20-1 and TRBJ2-3; TRBD2 matches at 10 bases. The CDR3 is made up of 15 amino acids. Looked up from germline, CDR1 is DFQATT and CDR2 is SNEGSKA (reference sequence). The ends lost 4 bases at V and 4 bases at J; junction bases unmatched: 8. The DNA of the CDR3 is TGCAGTGCTACGGTTCCAGCGGGAGGGCCAGATACGCAGTATTTT. As protein: CSATVPAGGPDTQYF.

This clonotype was detected only a few times. This rearrangement joins TRBV12-3 or TRBV12-4 to TRBJ1-2; D may be TRBD1 (6 bases). The CDR3 length is 15 residues. V was shortened by 4 bases and J by 7 bases, with 19 bases between the two germline ends. CDR3 protein: CASSSSRRGAGGYTF. The CDR3 nucleotides read TGTGCCAGCAGTTCAAGTAGAAGGGGGGCGGGTGGCTACACCTTC.

This clonotype was recorded at least ten times. The chain uses TRBV12-3 or TRBV12-4 and TRBJ1-1; 8 nucleotides match TRBD1. The CDR3 runs 16 residues. Germline trimming cut 5 bases from V and 1 base from J; bases unmatched to any gene: 9. CDR3 coding DNA: TGTGCCAGCAGTCGGAGACAGGGGCCAACGAACACTGAAGCTTTCTTT. Its translation is CASSRRQGPTNTEAFF.

This clonotype turned up a few times. The chain uses TRBV7-9 and TRBJ2-3; no definite D call. Germline V CDR1 and CDR2: SEHNR, FQNEAQ (reference sequence). The CDR3 length is 14 residues. Trimming stripped 0 bases from V and 6 bases from J, with 10 bases between. CDR3 bases: TGTGCCAGCAGCTTAGCCGAGAGGTGGGATACGCAGTATTTT. Its translation: CASSLAERWDTQYF. Combining the CDR3 with reference TRBV7-9 and TRBJ2-3 gives the whole variable domain DTGVSQNPRHKITKRGQNVTFRCDPISEHNRLYWYRQTLGQGPEFLTYFQNEAQLEKSRLLSDRFSAERPKGSFSTLEIQRTEQGDSAMYLCASSLAERWDTQYFGPGTRLTVL.

V is TRBV5-4 and J is TRBJ2-3, with D possibly being TRBD2 (6 bases). This CDR3 region has 15 residues. Germline V CDR1 and CDR2: SGHNT, YYREEE (reference sequence). Deletions cut 2 bases from V and 7 bases from J, with 17 bases between. CDR3: CASSFGGSAENTQYF. CDR3 bases: TGTGCCAGCAGCTTCGGAGGGAGCGCTGAAAATACGCAGTATTTT.

This clonotype showed up many times. This chain's CDR3 is CASSLGAGAYNEQFF. CDR3 nucleotide sequence: TGTGCCAGCAGCTTAGGGGCGGGAGCCTACAATGAGCAGTTCTTC. This rearrangement joins TRBV7-2 to TRBJ2-1; 7 bases are a match to TRBD2. The CDR3 length is 15 residues. The germline V gene encodes CDR1 SGHTA and CDR2 FQGNSA. Trimming cost V 1 base and J 2 bases; bases outside gene matches: 2.

This clonotype has a count of ten or more. The chain recombines TRBV6-5 with TRBJ1-1, with 9 bases that match TRBD1. The CDR3 length is 18 residues. Germline-derived CDR1 and CDR2 are MNHEY and SVGAGI. V dropped 2 bases and J dropped 1; count of bases not matched to a gene: 11. The CDR3 coding sequence is TGTGCCAGCAGTTACCCAAAACAGGGGGCAGGACGGAACACTGAAGCTTTCTTT. It yields the protein CASSYPKQGAGRNTEAFF.

This clonotype occurred many times. The rearrangement links TRBV20-1 to TRBJ1-6; D is possibly TRBD1 (6 bases). V was shortened by 0 bases and J by 7 bases, with 16 bases between the two germline ends. CDR3 size: 16 residues. Germline CDR1 reads DFQATT; CDR2 reads SNEGSKA (reference sequence). The CDR3 region has the DNA TGCAGTGCTAGAGACACCGGCAGGGGCGGAAATTCACCCCTCCACTTT. Translating gives CSARDTGRGGNSPLHF.

This clonotype turned up a few times. The chain uses TRBV18 and TRBJ1-1, with D perhaps matching TRBD1 (5 bases). V dropped 2 bases and J dropped 0 bases, with 13 bases sitting between them. There are 16 residues in the CDR3. CDR1 and CDR2 (germline): KGHSH, LQKENI. CDR3 sequence: CASSPATGTVNTEAFF. The CDR3 nucleotides read TGTGCCAGCTCACCAGCAACCGGGACGGTGAACACTGAAGCTTTCTTT.

This clonotype was detected many times. The chain has TRBV5-1 and TRBJ2-5, with D hard to call. CDR3 length: 13 residues. Germline CDR1 reads SGHRS; CDR2 reads YFSETQ. Trimming cost V 4 bases and J 5 bases, with 12 bases left between them. The CDR3 region is CASSSSFRETQYF. The CDR3 bases are TGCGCCAGCAGCAGCTCTTTCCGGGAGACCCAGTACTTC. Together with reference TRBV5-1 and TRBJ2-5, the CDR3 gives the full variable domain: KAGVTQTPRYLIKTRGQQVTLSCSPISGHRSVSWYQQTPGQGLQFLFEYFSETQRNKGNFPGRFSGRQFSNSRSEMNVSTLELGDSALYLCASSSSFRETQYFGPGTRLLVL.

This clonotype has just a few counts. The chain carries TRBV3-1 and TRBJ2-6; TRBD2 might be the D (7 bases). CDR3 length: 18 amino acids. Looked up from germline, CDR1 is LGHDT and CDR2 is YNNKEL (reference sequence). Trimming stripped 0 bases from V and 2 bases from J, with 14 bases between. The CDR3 DNA is TGTGCCAGCAGCCAAGATGGGGGGGGCGCGGCTGGGGCCAACGTCCTGACTTTC. Translation: CASSQDGGGAAGANVLTF.

This clonotype was seen repeatedly, ten times or more. J is TRBJ2-1 and V is TRBV5-6; D call uncertain. Germline V gene data show CDR1 as SGHDT and CDR2 as YYEEEE. The CDR3 consists of 12 residues. V was shortened by 3 bases and J by 6 bases, with 7 bases between the two germline ends. The CDR3 nucleotides read TGTGCCAGCAGCTCCAGACTCAATGAGCAGTTCTTC. As protein: CASSSRLNEQFF.

This clonotype was recorded many times. V and J are TRBV5-8 and TRBJ2-1; 8 bases agree with TRBD2. From germline, CDR1 is SGHTS and CDR2 YDEGEE. The CDR3 extends over 16 amino acids. The V gene end was trimmed by 4 bases and the J gene end by 4 bases; junction bases not matched to a gene: 10. Here the CDR3 DNA reads TGTGCCAGCAGCCCTTTTATTAGCGGGGCTTACAATGAGCAGTTCTTC. Its protein product is CASSPFISGAYNEQFF.

V usage is TRBV20-1 and J usage is TRBJ1-2, with 7 bases matching TRBD1. Germline CDR1 is DFQATT and CDR2 is SNEGSKA (reference sequence). V shed 6 bases, J shed 2 bases, and the junction held 12 bases outside the gene matches. The CDR3 covers 15 residues. CDR3 sequence reads: CSASTGTVRNYGYTF. The DNA of the CDR3 is TGCAGTGCCTCGACAGGGACTGTGCGGAACTATGGCTACACCTTC.

This clonotype was detected many times. The CDR3 region is CSARNRTSGSLGKNIQYF. The DNA for the CDR3 is TGCAGTGCTAGAAACAGGACTAGCGGGAGCCTCGGCAAAAACATTCAGTACTTC. The J gene is TRBJ2-4, the V gene TRBV20-1; the match to TRBD2 covers 13 bases. Germline V lookup: CDR1 DFQATT, CDR2 SNEGSKA (reference sequence). V dropped 2 bases and J dropped 3; count of bases not matched to a gene: 10. The CDR3 runs 18 residues.

This clonotype was picked up many times. The V gene is TRBV20-1, the J gene TRBJ1-1, with no clear D. The germline V and J ends were trimmed by 0 bases and 4 bases, with 12 bases remaining between them. Germline loops: CDR1 DFQATT, CDR2 SNEGSKA (reference sequence). CDR3 size: 14 residues. CDR3 loop: CSARDPRVGTEAFF. CDR3 sequence (DNA): TGCAGTGCTAGAGATCCGAGGGTCGGCACTGAAGCTTTCTTT.

As regards this clonotype: A much larger clonotype is one base distant, so this may be a read error. The chain employs TRBV7-2 and TRBJ2-1; no firm D call. V shed 1 base and J shed 7 bases, with 8 bases lying between them. CDR3 length: 13 amino acids. The germline V gene has CDR1 SGHTA and CDR2 FQGNSA. CDR3 sequence (DNA): TGTGCCAGCAGCTTAGATCGGAAGAATGAGCAGTTCTTC. Its protein is CASSLDRKNEQFF.

This rearrangement joins TRBV18 to TRBJ1-1; perhaps TRBD1 as D (5 bases). Germline-derived CDR1 and CDR2 are KGHSH and LQKENI. V lost 3 bases to trimming and J lost 1 base, with 9 bases between them. This CDR3 is built from 14 residues. The CDR3 region is CASSPGVANTEAFF. CDR3 DNA sequence: TGTGCCAGCTCACCGGGGGTAGCGAACACTGAAGCTTTCTTT.